The T cell receptor (beta chain) under discussion was sequenced for a study of shared clonotypes between healthy human individuals. Looking at the study overall: Donors had three CD4 naive, three CD4 memory, two CD8 naive and one CD8 memory plate apiece.

V lost 6 bases to trimming and J lost 0 bases; unmatched junction nucleotides: 12. The germline CDR1 and CDR2 sequences are SGHNT and YYREEE (reference sequence). CDR3 size: 17 residues. Subsets obtained from CD4+ cells comprised CD45RA+ naive and CD45RA-negative memory cells. General study findings and limits: Deeper or shallower sequencing was expected to change how clonotypes are shared among donors.

As regards this clone: Its specificity is unknown.

Every subset had its genomic DNA shared out evenly among several immunoSEQ plates. Sequenced by immunoSEQ multiplex PCR; TCRdb stores in-frame clones only, minus some. The profile covers approximately 2.5 million clones, with 90% to 95% appearing a single time and about 0.39% taken by the ten largest. The sample comprised naive CD4+ T cells from PBMCs. Subset meaning: CD45RA+ positively selected. This clonotype originated in a man aged 18 to 30 in good health. Some clones in this sample may be carry-over from other donors' samples. This chain joins TRBV5-4 and TRBJ2-3, with TRBD2 matching over 8 bases. The CDR3 sequence is CASTIASGRTSTDTQYF. In DNA, the CDR3 is TGTGCCAGCACGATCGCTAGCGGGCGTACTAGCACAGATACGCAGTATTTT.